This TCR beta chain was recovered during a study of cytomegalovirus exposure and HLA in healthy donors. Overall study findings and caveats: Reports credit the classifier with highly specific, highly sensitive diagnosis of cytomegalovirus status. The listing of roughly 160 TCR beta chains classed them as cytomegalovirus-associated. Later, an analysis found that TCR clusters from the first cohort tended to co-occur in the 120 or so validation repertoires. Most TCRs appeared rarely, but some public TCRs recurred in many donors.

Regarding this clone: Its antigen is undetermined.

The data were produced by immunoSEQ multiplex PCR, yet TCRdb's version contains in-frame clones alone and is incomplete. The sample has 80,000 to 100,000 clones; roughly 87% are singletons. The receptor was isolated from a man between 18 and 35 years old in good health and CMV-seropositive. The sequenced sample consisted of PBMCs.

CDR3 sequence reads: CASSQVPTGVREKLFF. The CDR3 DNA sequence: TGCGCCAGCAGCCAAGTGCCGACAGGGGTAAGGGAAAAACTGTTTTTT. The chain joins TRBV4-1 to TRBJ1-4; 8 nucleotides agree with TRBD1. With 1 base clipped from V and 8 bases from J, the junction kept 9 bases outside the gene matches. CDR3 length: 16 residues. Per the germline V gene, CDR1 is MGHRA and CDR2 is YSYEKL.